Listed below are T cell receptor beta chains from one sample, sequenced in a study of T-cell reconstitution after alpha-beta-depleted transplantation in children. Using its own MiXCR run on the PCR reads, TCRdb lists one record per CDR3 protein. The table shows roughly 98,000 distinct CDR3 sequences, with 15% occurring only once. Sequencing used PBMCs, mostly from graft donor cells, obtained 180 days after TCRalphabeta/CD19-depleted stem cell transplant. Receptors originate from a male patient aged 2 to 9 who had a stem cell transplant for acute lymphoblastic leukemia, so the T cells may come from the graft donor. Each CDR3 is given with its conserved first and last residue.

>TRBV12-3/TRBV12-4|TRBJ1-6
CASRPDRVGSPLHF
>TRBV5-1|TRBJ2-1
CASSLGAQGNEQFF
>TRBV5-1|TRBJ2-1
CASSLPGTSGVYNEQFF
>TRBV11-2|TRBJ2-7
CASSLRSSYEQYF
>TRBV5-1|TRBJ2-5
CASSRDRGGETQYF
>TRBV29-1|TRBJ2-5
CSARQRGGRETQYF
>TRBV9|TRBJ1-2
CASKSGLGEGGGYTF
>TRBV10-2|TRBJ2-7
CASSAGFSYEQYF
>TRBV7-2|TRBJ2-5
CASSSAPLAGGAPRDF
>TRBV18|TRBJ2-7
CASSPFPGGDYEPYF
>TRBV5-1|TRBJ2-3
CASSHTDTQYF
>TRBV6-1|TRBJ1-5
CASSKGFSNQPQHF
>TRBV5-4|TRBJ2-4
CASSLGRDSGGPLAKNIQYF
>TRBV11-2|TRBJ2-3
CASSLDILASDTQYF
>TRBV6-5|TRBJ2-7
CASSQGAREQYF
>TRBV2|TRBJ1-1
CASSEQGTMNTEAFF
>TRBV29-1|TRBJ1-1
CSADRKGGAEAFF
>TRBV20-1|TRBJ1-1
CSARTHWGTEAFF
>TRBV10-3|TRBJ2-7
CAISSKGSGTAPYEQYF
>TRBV10-2|TRBJ2-1
CASSHLSAPHNEQFF
>TRBV27|TRBJ2-1
CASSGILGLAGSSYKQFF
>TRBV10-3|TRBJ2-7
CAISVGTSSDGGYEQYF
>TRBV7-9|TRBJ2-7
CASSLAADSYEQYF
>TRBV18|TRBJ2-2
CASSPPSRGANTGELFF
>TRBV5-1|TRBJ1-6
CASSPEDLTNSPLHF
>TRBV6-2/TRBV6-3|TRBJ2-7
CASSYVRDRGEYEQYF
>TRBV3-1|TRBJ2-2
CASSPRTGQNTGELFF
>TRBV5-1|TRBJ2-5
CASSLEGGQGQETQYF
>TRBV10-3|TRBJ1-5
CAISGQGAEQPQHF
>TRBV5-6|TRBJ2-1
CASRFPGDSYNEQFF
>TRBV20-1|TRBJ1-2
CSVRGTGLRLTGGYTF
>TRBV29-1|TRBJ1-1
CSVEDSPAEAFF
>TRBV20-1|TRBJ2-1
CSARESGGAGNEQFF
>TRBV3-1|TRBJ2-5
CASSQDVASETQYF
>TRBV28|TRBJ1-5
CASRVTTSGQGNQPQHF